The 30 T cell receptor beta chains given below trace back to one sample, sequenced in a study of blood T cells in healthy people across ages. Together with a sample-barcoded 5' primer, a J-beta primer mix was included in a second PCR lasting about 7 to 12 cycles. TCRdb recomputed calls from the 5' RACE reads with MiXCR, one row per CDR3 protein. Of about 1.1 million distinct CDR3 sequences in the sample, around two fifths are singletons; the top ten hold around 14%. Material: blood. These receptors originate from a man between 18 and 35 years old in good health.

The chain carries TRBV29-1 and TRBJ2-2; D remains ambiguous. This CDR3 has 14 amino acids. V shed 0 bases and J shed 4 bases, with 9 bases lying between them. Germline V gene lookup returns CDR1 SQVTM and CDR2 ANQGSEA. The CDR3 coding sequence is TGCAGCGTTGAAGATCAGCAGACCACCGGGGAGCTGTTTTTT. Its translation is CSVEDQQTTGELFF.

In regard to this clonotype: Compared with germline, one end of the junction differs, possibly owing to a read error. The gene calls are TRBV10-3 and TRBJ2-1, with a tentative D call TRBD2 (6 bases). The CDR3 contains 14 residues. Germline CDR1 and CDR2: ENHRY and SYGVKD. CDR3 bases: TGTGCCATCAGTGCGGGACTGACGCACAATGAGCAGATCTTC. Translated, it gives CAISAGLTHNEQIF.

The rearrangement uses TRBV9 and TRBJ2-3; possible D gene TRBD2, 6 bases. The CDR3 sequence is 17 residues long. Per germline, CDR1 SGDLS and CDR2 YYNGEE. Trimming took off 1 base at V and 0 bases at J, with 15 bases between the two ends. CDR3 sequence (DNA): TGTGCCAGCAGCGTATTGGTGGAAGGGACTAGCACAGATACGCAGTATTTT. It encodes CASSVLVEGTSTDTQYF.

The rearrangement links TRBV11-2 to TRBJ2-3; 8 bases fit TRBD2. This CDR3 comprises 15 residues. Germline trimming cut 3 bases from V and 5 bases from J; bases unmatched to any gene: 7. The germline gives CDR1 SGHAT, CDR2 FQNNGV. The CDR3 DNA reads TGTGCCAGCAGCTTCGTGCGGGGGGCGGGAGATACGCAGTATTTT. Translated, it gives CASSFVRGAGDTQYF. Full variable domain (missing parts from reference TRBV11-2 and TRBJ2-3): EAGVAQSPRYKIIEKRQSVAFWCNPISGHATLYWYQQILGQGPKLLIQFQNNGVVDDSQLPKDRFSAERLKGVDSTLKIQPAKLEDSAVYLCASSFVRGAGDTQYFGPGTRLTVL.

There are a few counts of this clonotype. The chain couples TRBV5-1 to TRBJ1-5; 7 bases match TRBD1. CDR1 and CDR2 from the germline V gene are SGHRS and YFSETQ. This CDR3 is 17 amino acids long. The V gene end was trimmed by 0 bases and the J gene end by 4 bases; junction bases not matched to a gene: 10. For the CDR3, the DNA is TGCGCCAGCAGCTTGGGCCCGCAGGGGGTTAGAAATCAGCCCCAGCATTTT. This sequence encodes CASSLGPQGVRNQPQHF.

CDR3: CASSSRDRSSYNEQFF. The CDR3 DNA reads TGTGCCAGCAGCTCAAGGGACCGGAGCTCCTACAATGAGCAGTTCTTC. V usage is TRBV7-6 and J usage is TRBJ2-1; D might be TRBD1 or TRBD2, each matching 5 bases. This CDR3 has 16 amino acids. CDR1 is SGHVS and CDR2 is FNYEAQ in the germline V gene. V lost 4 bases to trimming and J lost 0 bases, with 13 bases between them.

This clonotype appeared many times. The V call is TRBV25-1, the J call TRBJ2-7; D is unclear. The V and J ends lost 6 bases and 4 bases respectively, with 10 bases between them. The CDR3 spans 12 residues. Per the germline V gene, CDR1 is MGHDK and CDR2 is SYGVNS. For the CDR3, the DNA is TGTGCCAGCAGATTGGGTTCGTACGAGCAGTACTTC. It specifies CASRLGSYEQYF.

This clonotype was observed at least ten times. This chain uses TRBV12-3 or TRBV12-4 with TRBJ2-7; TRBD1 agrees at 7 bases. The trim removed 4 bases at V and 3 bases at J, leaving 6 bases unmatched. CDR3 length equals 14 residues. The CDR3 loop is CASSWTGSVYEQYF. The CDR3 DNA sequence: TGTGCCAGCAGTTGGACAGGTTCAGTCTACGAGCAGTACTTC.

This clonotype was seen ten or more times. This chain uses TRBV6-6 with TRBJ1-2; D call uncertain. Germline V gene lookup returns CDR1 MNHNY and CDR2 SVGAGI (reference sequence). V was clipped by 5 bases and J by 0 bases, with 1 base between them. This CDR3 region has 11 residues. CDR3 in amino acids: CASSPNYGYTF. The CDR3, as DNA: TGTGCCAGCAGTCCTAACTATGGCTACACCTTC.

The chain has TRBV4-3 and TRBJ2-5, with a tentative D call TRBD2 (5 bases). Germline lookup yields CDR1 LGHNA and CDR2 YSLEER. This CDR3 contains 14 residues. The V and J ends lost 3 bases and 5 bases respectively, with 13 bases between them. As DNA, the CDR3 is TGCGCCAGCAGCCAGGAGGCTTCGCAGGAGACCCAGTACTTC. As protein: CASSQEASQETQYF.

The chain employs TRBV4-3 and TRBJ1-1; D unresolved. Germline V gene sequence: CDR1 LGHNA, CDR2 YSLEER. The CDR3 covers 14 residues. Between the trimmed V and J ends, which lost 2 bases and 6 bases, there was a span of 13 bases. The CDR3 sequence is CASSQIREAPEAFF. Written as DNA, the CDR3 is TGCGCCAGCAGCCAAATAAGGGAGGCCCCTGAAGCTTTCTTT.

Written as DNA, the CDR3 is TGTGCCAGCAGCTCCGACTGGGCTTTCGAAGAGACCCAGTACTTC. It encodes CASSSDWAFEETQYF. The chain carries TRBV7-2 and TRBJ2-5, with D hard to call. The CDR3 loop spans 15 amino acids. The germline gives CDR1 SGHTA, CDR2 FQGNSA. V was pared by 4 bases and J by 3 bases, with 15 bases between.

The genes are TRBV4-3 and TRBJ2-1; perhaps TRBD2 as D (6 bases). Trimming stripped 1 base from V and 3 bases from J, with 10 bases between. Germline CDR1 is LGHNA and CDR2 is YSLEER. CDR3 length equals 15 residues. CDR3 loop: CASSQAGLGYNEQFF. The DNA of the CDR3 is TGCGCCAGCAGCCAAGCGGGACTCGGCTACAATGAGCAGTTCTTC.

CDR3 in amino acids: CASSLSRTPQETQYF. The CDR3 region has the DNA TGTGCCAGCAGTTTATCGAGGACTCCACAAGAGACCCAGTACTTC. The chain employs TRBV27 and TRBJ2-5; a weak D match, TRBD2 (5 bases). Trimming pared 0 bases from V and 2 bases from J, leaving 10 bases between. The length of the CDR3 is 15 residues. Germline V lookup: CDR1 MNHEY, CDR2 SMNVEV (reference sequence).

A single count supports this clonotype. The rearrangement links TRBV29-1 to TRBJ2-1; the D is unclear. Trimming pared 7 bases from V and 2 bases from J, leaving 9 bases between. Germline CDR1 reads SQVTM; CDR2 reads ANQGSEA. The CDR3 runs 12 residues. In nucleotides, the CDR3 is TGCAGCGCCAAACCCACCTACAATGAGCAGTTCTTC. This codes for CSAKPTYNEQFF.

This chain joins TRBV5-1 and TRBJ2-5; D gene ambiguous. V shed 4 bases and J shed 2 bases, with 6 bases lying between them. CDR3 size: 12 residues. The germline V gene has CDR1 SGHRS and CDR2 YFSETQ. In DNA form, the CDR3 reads TGCGCCAGCAGCAAGGATCAAGAGACCCAGTACTTC. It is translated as CASSKDQETQYF. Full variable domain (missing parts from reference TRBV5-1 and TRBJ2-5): KAGVTQTPRYLIKTRGQQVTLSCSPISGHRSVSWYQQTPGQGLQFLFEYFSETQRNKGNFPGRFSGRQFSNSRSEMNVSTLELGDSALYLCASSKDQETQYFGPGTRLLVL.

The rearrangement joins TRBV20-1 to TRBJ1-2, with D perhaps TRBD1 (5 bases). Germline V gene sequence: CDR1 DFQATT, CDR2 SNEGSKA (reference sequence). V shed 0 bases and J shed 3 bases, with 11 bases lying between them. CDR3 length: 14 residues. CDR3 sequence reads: CSARDRGRDYGYTF. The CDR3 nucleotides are TGCAGTGCTAGAGACCGGGGGAGGGACTATGGCTACACCTTC.

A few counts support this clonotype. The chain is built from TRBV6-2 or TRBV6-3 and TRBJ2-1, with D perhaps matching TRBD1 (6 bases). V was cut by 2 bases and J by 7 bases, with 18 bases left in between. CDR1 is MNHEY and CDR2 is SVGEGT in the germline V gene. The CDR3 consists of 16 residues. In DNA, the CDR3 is TGTGCCAGCAGTTACCAACAGGGCCTTCTAAGAAATGAGCAGTTCTTC. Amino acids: CASSYQQGLLRNEQFF.

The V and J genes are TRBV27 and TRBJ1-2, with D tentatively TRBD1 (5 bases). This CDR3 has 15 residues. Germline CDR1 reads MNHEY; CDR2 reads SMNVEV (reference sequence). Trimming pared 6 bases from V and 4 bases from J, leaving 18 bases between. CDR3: CASSTQSRGGYGYTF. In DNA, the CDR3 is TGTGCCAGCAGCACCCAGTCTAGGGGCGGCTATGGCTACACCTTC.

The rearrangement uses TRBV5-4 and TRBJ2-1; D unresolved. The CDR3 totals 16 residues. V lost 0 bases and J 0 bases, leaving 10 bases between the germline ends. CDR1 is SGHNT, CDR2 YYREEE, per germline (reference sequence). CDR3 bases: TGTGCCAGCAGCTTGGAGGGCAGCCTCTCCTACAATGAGCAGTTCTTC. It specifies CASSLEGSLSYNEQFF. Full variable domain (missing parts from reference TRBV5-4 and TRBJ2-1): ETGVTQSPTHLIKTRGQQVTLRCSSQSGHNTVSWYQQALGQGPQFIFQYYREEENGRGNFPPRFSGLQFPNYSSELNVNALELDDSALYLCASSLEGSLSYNEQFFGPGTRLTVL.

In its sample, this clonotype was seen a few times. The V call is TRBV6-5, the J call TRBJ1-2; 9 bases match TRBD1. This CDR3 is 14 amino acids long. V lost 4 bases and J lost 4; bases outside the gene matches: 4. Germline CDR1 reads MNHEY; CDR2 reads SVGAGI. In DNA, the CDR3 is TGTGCCAGCAGTTCGGACAGGGGAGTCTATGGCTACACCTTC. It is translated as CASSSDRGVYGYTF.

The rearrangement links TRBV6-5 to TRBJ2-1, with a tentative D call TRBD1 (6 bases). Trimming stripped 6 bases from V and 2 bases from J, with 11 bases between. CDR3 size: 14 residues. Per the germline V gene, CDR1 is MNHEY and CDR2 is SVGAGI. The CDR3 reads CASSIQGTYNEQFF. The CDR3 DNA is TGTGCCAGCAGCATACAGGGCACCTACAATGAGCAGTTCTTC.

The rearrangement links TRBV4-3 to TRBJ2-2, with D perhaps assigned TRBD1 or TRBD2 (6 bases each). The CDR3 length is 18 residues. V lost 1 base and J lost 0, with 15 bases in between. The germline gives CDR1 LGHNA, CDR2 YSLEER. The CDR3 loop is CASSQVGVGGPNTGELFF. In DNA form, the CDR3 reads TGCGCCAGCAGCCAAGTTGGGGTTGGGGGGCCGAACACCGGGGAGCTGTTTTTT.

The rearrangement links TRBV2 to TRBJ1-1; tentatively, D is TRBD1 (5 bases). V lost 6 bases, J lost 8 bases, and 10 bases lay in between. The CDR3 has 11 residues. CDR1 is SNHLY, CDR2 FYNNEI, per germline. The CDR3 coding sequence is TGTGCCAGCAGGGACATCACAGAAGCTTTCTTT. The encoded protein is CASRDITEAFF.

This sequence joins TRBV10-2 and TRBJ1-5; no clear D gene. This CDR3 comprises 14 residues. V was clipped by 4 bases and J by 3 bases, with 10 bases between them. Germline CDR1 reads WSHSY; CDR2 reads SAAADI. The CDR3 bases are TGCGCCAGCAGTGGGTACAGTTTCAATCAGCCCCAGCATTTT. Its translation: CASSGYSFNQPQHF.

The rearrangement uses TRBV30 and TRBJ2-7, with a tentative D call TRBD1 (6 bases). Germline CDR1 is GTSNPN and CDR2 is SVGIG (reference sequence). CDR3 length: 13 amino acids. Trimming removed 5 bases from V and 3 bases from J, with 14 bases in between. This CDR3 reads CAWCQGNGYEQYF. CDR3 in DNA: TGTGCCTGGTGCCAGGGGAATGGCTACGAGCAGTACTTC.

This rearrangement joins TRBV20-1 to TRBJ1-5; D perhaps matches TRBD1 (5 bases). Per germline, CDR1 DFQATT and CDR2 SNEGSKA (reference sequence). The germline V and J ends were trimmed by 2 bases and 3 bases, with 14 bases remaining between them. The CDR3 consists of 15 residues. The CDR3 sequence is CSARMAGTDNQPQHF. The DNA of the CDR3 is TGCAGTGCTAGAATGGCAGGGACTGACAATCAGCCCCAGCATTTT.

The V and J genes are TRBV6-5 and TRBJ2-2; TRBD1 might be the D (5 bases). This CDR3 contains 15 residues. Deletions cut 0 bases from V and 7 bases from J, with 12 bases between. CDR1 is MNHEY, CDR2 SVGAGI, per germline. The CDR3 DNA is TGTGCCAGCAGTTACTCGGGCAGGGATATCGGGGAGCTGTTTTTT. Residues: CASSYSGRDIGELFF.

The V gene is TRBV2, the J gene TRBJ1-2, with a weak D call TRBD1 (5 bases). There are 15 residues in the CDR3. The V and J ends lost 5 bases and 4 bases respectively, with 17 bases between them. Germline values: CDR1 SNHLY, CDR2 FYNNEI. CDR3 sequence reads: CASSSPGPAVYGYTF. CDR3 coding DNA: TGTGCCAGCAGTTCCCCGGGACCGGCTGTCTATGGCTACACCTTC.

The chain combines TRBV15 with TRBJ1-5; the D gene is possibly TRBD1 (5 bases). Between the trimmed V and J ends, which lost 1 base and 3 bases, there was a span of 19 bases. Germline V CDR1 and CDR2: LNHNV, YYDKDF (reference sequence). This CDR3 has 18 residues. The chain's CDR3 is CATSRAFQGKPNNQPQHF. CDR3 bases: TGTGCCACCAGCAGAGCTTTTCAGGGAAAGCCAAACAATCAGCCCCAGCATTTT.